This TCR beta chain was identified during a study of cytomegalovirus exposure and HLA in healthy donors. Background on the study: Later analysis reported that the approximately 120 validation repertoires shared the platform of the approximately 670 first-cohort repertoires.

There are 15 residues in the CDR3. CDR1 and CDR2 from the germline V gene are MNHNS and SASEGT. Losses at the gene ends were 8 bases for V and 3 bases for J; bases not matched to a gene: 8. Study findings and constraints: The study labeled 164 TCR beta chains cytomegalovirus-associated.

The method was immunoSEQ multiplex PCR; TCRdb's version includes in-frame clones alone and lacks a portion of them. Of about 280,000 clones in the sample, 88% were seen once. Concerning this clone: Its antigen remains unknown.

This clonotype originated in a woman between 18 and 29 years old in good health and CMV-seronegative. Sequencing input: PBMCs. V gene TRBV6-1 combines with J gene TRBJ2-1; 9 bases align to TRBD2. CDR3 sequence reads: CASSQLAGGYNEQFF. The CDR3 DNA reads TGTGCCAGCTCCCAACTAGCGGGTGGCTACAATGAGCAGTTCTTC.